The 23 T cell receptor beta chains given below trace back to one sample, sequenced in a study of blood T cell repertoires in COVID-19. TCRdb's copy holds only in-frame clones and misses some; the assay was immunoSEQ multiplex PCR. The sample lists 150,000 to 200,000 clones; over 70% were seen once. Sequences were obtained from PBMCs or T cells enriched from blood (not recorded which). The origin of the receptors is a man in his forties or fifties who had recovered from COVID-19.

The J gene is TRBJ2-3, the V gene TRBV3-1 (or the pseudogene TRBV3-2), with D possibly being TRBD1 (5 bases). The CDR3 contains 12 residues. The germline gives CDR1 LGHDT, CDR2 YNNKEL (reference sequence). Trimming stripped 1 base from V and 9 bases from J, with 8 bases between. CDR3: CASSQVSGTQYF. In nucleotides, the CDR3 is TGTGCCAGCAGCCAAGTGTCAGGGACGCAGTATTTT.

The gene calls are TRBV11-2 and TRBJ1-1, with D tentatively TRBD1 (6 bases). Germline V gene lookup returns CDR1 SGHAT and CDR2 FQNNGV. The CDR3 consists of 14 residues. Trimming cost V 5 bases and J 5 bases, with 15 bases left between them. The DNA for the CDR3 is TGTGCCAGCAGCCACCCGGGGGGGCGTACTGAAGCTTTCTTT. Translating gives CASSHPGGRTEAFF.

The chain uses TRBV5-1 and TRBJ1-2, with D perhaps matching TRBD1 (5 bases). Per the germline V gene, CDR1 is SGHRS and CDR2 is YFSETQ. The CDR3 runs to 14 residues. V was trimmed by 4 bases and J by 8 bases, leaving 18 bases between them. The CDR3 DNA follows: TGCGCCAGCAGCCAAAATACCCGGGGGGAAGGCTACACCTTC. Amino acid sequence: CASSQNTRGEGYTF.

The chain joins TRBV24-1 to TRBJ1-3; no clear D gene. The CDR3 has 12 amino acids. The germline CDR1 and CDR2 sequences are KGHDR and SFDVKD. V lost 9 bases and J lost 0, with 5 bases in between. The CDR3: CATRDSGNTIYF. CDR3 in DNA: TGTGCCACCCGAGACTCTGGAAACACCATATATTTT.

The rearrangement links TRBV5-1 to TRBJ1-4, with D possibly TRBD1 on 6 matching bases. CDR3 length equals 12 residues. In germline, CDR1 is SGHRS, CDR2 YFSETQ. V was cut by 7 bases and J by 4 bases, with 8 bases left in between. Here the CDR3 reads CASRQDNEKLFF. As DNA, the CDR3 is TGCGCCAGCCGACAGGATAATGAAAAACTGTTTTTT.

This clone was observed a few times. V gene TRBV27 combines with J gene TRBJ1-5; TRBD1 is a possible D gene (5 bases). The ends were cut back, 6 bases at V and 5 bases at J, with 14 bases in the middle. In germline, CDR1 is MNHEY, CDR2 SMNVEV (reference sequence). The CDR3 is 14 residues long. The DNA of the CDR3 is TGTGCCAGCAGCCCTCCGGGGGGACATCAGCCCCAGCATTTT. As protein: CASSPPGGHQPQHF.

The chain joins TRBV2 to TRBJ2-7; a weak D match, TRBD2 (7 bases). CDR3 length: 13 amino acids. The V gene lost 8 bases and the J gene lost 3 bases, with 14 bases spanning the gap. The germline gives CDR1 SNHLY, CDR2 FYNNEI. The CDR3 sequence is CASENGGHYEQYF. CDR3 DNA: TGTGCCAGCGAAAACGGGGGGCACTACGAGCAGTACTTC.

The chain links TRBV12-3 or TRBV12-4 to TRBJ1-2; no reliable D call. V shed 5 bases and J shed 9 bases, with 13 bases lying between them. The CDR3 is 12 residues long. CDR3 in amino acids: CASSARPFSYTF. CDR3 sequence (DNA): TGTGCCAGCAGTGCCAGGCCCTTCAGCTACACCTTC.

This clone was seen only once. V is TRBV5-1 and J is TRBJ2-7; 12 nucleotides match TRBD1. V lost 0 bases to trimming and J lost 7 bases; unmatched junction nucleotides: 5. CDR1 and CDR2 (germline): SGHRS, YFSETQ. The CDR3 length is 15 residues. The CDR3: CASSLEGQGAREQYF. The CDR3 nucleotides read TGCGCCAGCAGCTTGGAGGGACAGGGGGCGCGGGAGCAGTACTTC.

The DNA of the CDR3 is TGTGCCAGCACTCAGGGCGGCAGGCTTTATGGCTACACCTTC. Translating it yields CASTQGGRLYGYTF. This chain joins TRBV2 and TRBJ1-2; possible D gene TRBD1, 5 bases. Trimming cost V 7 bases and J 5 bases, with 17 bases left between them. This CDR3 is built from 14 residues. Germline assignment: CDR1 SNHLY and CDR2 FYNNEI. The full variable domain, in which reference TRBV2 and TRBJ1-2 provide the parts outside the CDR3, is EPEVTQTPSHQVTQMGQEVILRCVPISNHLYFYWYRQILGQKVEFLVSFYNNEISEKSEIFDDQFSVERPDGSNFTLKIRSTKLEDSAMYFCASTQGGRLYGYTFGSGTRLTVV.

This chain connects TRBV7-8 to TRBJ2-7; D is undetermined. Germline V gives CDR1 SGHVS, CDR2 FQNEAQ. V was cut by 5 bases and J by 2 bases, with 7 bases left in between. CDR3 length: 12 residues. The CDR3 nucleotides read TGTGCCAGCAGCCTACAACCCTACGAGCAGTACTTC. This translates into CASSLQPYEQYF.

This chain joins TRBV2 and TRBJ1-3; TRBD1 is a possible D gene (6 bases). V lost 5 bases and J lost 1, with 9 bases in between. This CDR3 spans 14 amino acids. The germline gives CDR1 SNHLY, CDR2 FYNNEI. The CDR3 coding sequence is TGTGCCAGCAGTACTACAGGGTCTGGAAACACCATATATTTT. Amino acid sequence: CASSTTGSGNTIYF.

The sample holds a few counts of this clone. The CDR3 bases are TGTGCCAGCAGGGGGACAGGGGAGGACTATGGCTACACCTTC. It encodes CASRGTGEDYGYTF. The chain joins TRBV28 to TRBJ1-2; 10 nucleotides line up with TRBD1. J was trimmed by 3 bases and V by 6 bases; bases with no gene match: 4. This CDR3 comprises 14 residues. The V gene's germline CDR1 is MDHEN and CDR2 SYDVKM.

The V gene is TRBV30, the J gene TRBJ1-1; 8 positions agree with TRBD1. V shed 5 bases, J shed 0 bases, and the junction held 8 bases outside the gene matches. The CDR3 loop spans 15 amino acids. Germline V gives CDR1 GTSNPN, CDR2 SVGIG (reference sequence). CDR3 sequence reads: CAWSLSGGLNTEAFF. CDR3 sequence (DNA): TGTGCCTGGTCGTTATCAGGGGGCCTGAACACTGAAGCTTTCTTT.

This clone showed up just a few times. This CDR3 is CASSLESGGSGYTF. CDR3 bases: TGCGCCAGCAGCTTGGAATCGGGGGGCTCAGGCTACACCTTC. V usage is TRBV5-1 and J usage is TRBJ1-2; a weak D match, TRBD1 (6 bases). V lost 0 bases and J lost 8, with 14 bases in between. Germline V lookup: CDR1 SGHRS, CDR2 YFSETQ. This CDR3 contains 14 residues.

The V and J genes are TRBV7-3 and TRBJ2-1, with 8 positions matching TRBD2. From germline, CDR1 is SGHTA and CDR2 FQGTGA. This CDR3 contains 14 residues. Germline trimming cut 5 bases from V and 8 bases from J; bases unmatched to any gene: 8. CDR3 loop: CASSLGTSRYEQFF. CDR3 bases: TGTGCCAGCAGCCTAGGGACTAGTCGATATGAGCAGTTCTTC.

The rearrangement uses TRBV7-2 and TRBJ2-1; D call uncertain. The CDR3 covers 14 residues. Looked up from germline, CDR1 is SGHTA and CDR2 is FQGNSA. V was pared by 2 bases and J by 9 bases, with 14 bases between. The CDR3 loop is CASSLILEVGEQFF. CDR3 DNA sequence: TGTGCCAGCAGCTTAATCCTAGAAGTCGGTGAGCAGTTCTTC.

The CDR3 is CASSPWSYPPTVLNYGYTF. CDR3 bases: TGTGCCAGCAGTCCCTGGTCCTACCCCCCAACAGTTCTCAACTATGGCTACACCTTC. This sequence joins TRBV28 and TRBJ1-2; D is unresolved. The V and J ends lost 5 bases and 2 bases respectively, with 27 bases between them. Germline V CDR1 and CDR2: MDHEN, SYDVKM. The CDR3 runs to 19 residues.

The chain combines TRBV5-8 with TRBJ1-6; TRBD1 matches 7 bases. In germline, CDR1 is SGHTS, CDR2 YDEGEE. The CDR3 runs 15 residues. V lost 3 bases and J lost 7; bases outside the gene matches: 7. CDR3 DNA sequence: TGTGCCAGCAGCTCGTTACAGGGGTTCAATTCACCCCTCCACTTT. Protein: CASSSLQGFNSPLHF.

V and J are TRBV5-1 and TRBJ2-5, with D perhaps matching TRBD1 (5 bases). V was pared by 3 bases and J by 1 base, with 7 bases between. The CDR3 has 13 residues. Looked up from germline, CDR1 is SGHRS and CDR2 is YFSETQ. CDR3 DNA sequence: TGCGCCAGCAGCTCAGGGATCCAAGAGACCCAGTACTTC. Encoded protein: CASSSGIQETQYF. The full variable domain, with the rest looked up from reference TRBV5-1 and TRBJ2-5, is KAGVTQTPRYLIKTRGQQVTLSCSPISGHRSVSWYQQTPGQGLQFLFEYFSETQRNKGNFPGRFSGRQFSNSRSEMNVSTLELGDSALYLCASSSGIQETQYFGPGTRLLVL.

This clone has only one observation. CDR3: CASSHGLAGELFF. The CDR3 DNA reads TGTGCCAGCAGCCACGGGTTGGCCGGGGAGCTGTTTTTT. This rearrangement joins TRBV3-1 (or the pseudogene TRBV3-2) to TRBJ2-2; D gene uncertain. This CDR3 has 13 amino acids. Germline values: CDR1 LGHDT, CDR2 YNNKEL (reference sequence). Trimming pared 3 bases from V and 6 bases from J, leaving 8 bases between.

This sequence joins TRBV7-9 and TRBJ2-1; TRBD2 matches at 8 bases. This CDR3 is 14 amino acids long. Trimming took 4 bases from V and 9 from J; bases not matched to a gene: 8. Looked up from germline, CDR1 is SEHNR and CDR2 is FQNEAQ (reference sequence). This CDR3 is CASSSGTSGLEQFF. The CDR3 DNA reads TGTGCCAGCAGCTCGGGAACTAGCGGACTTGAGCAGTTCTTC.

The V and J genes are TRBV7-2 and TRBJ2-1; TRBD2 matches at 10 bases. After removal of 0 bases from V and 8 bases from J, the junction contained 10 bases not matched to a gene. There are 17 residues in the CDR3. Germline V CDR1 and CDR2: SGHTA, FQGNSA. CDR3 in DNA: TGTGCCAGCAGCTTAGCGTCCCCCGGGACTAGCGACGATGAGCAGTTCTTC. Its translation: CASSLASPGTSDDEQFF. The variable domain in full, completed from reference TRBV7-2 and TRBJ2-1, reads GAGVSQSPSNKVTEKGKDVELRCDPISGHTALYWYRQSLGQGLEFLIYFQGNSAPDKSGLPSDRFSAERTGGSVSTLTIQRTQQEDSAVYLCASSLASPGTSDDEQFFGPGTRLTVL.